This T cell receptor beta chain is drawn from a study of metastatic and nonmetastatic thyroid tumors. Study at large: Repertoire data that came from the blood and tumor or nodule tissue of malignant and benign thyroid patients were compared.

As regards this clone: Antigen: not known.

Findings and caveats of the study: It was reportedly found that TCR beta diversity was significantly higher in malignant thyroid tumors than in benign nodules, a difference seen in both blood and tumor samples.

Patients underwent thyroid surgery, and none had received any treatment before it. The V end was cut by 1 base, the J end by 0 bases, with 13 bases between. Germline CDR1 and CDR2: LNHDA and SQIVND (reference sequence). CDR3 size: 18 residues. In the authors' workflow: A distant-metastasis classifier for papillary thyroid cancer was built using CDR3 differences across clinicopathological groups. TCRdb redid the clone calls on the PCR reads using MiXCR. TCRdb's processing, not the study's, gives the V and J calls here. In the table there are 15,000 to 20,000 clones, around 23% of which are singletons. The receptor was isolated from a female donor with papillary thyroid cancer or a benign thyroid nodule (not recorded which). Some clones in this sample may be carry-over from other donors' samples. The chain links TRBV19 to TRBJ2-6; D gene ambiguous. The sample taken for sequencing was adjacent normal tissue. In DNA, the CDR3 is TGTGCCAGTAGTATAGTTATTGGACCTAGCTCTGGGGCCAACGTCCTGACTTTC. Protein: CASSIVIGPSSGANVLTF.